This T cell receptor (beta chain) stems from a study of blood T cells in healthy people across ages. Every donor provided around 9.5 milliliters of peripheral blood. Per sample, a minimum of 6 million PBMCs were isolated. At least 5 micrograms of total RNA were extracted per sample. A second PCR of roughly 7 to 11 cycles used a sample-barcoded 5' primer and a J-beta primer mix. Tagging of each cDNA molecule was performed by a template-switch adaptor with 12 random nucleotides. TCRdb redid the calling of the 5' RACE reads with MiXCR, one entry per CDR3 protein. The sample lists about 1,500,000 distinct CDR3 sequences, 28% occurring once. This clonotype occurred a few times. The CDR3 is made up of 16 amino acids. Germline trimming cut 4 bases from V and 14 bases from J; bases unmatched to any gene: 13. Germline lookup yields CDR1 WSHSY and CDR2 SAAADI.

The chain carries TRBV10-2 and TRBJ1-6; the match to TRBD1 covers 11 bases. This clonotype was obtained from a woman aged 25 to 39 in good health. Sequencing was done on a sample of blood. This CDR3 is CASSGGTGGVGRTLHF. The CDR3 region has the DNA TGCGCCAGCAGTGGCGGGACAGGGGGTGTCGGTAGGACCCTCCACTTT.